The clone carrying this T cell receptor beta chain was counted many times. What it recognizes is unknown. RNA transcripts yielded amplified TCR beta CDR3 regions. The HTBI primer set was used in a first-round RT-PCR of the TCR CDR3. TCRdb re-called the multiplex PCR reads through MiXCR, storing one row per CDR3 protein. The sample has about half a million distinct CDR3 sequences, 15% to 20% seen once; the top ten hold over 45%. The sample is drawn from a study of T cells in Graves' hyperthyroidism and ophthalmopathy. Overall study: The blood sample was taken at first diagnosis, before treatment began. Study-level points and caveats: Blood samples included most of the expanded thyroid clonotypes exceeding 0.001.

V was shortened by 4 bases and J by 4 bases, with 8 bases between the two germline ends. This CDR3 is built from 13 residues. Exclusion criteria comprised uncontrolled infection, other autoimmune disease, pregnancy or lactation. Out of 8.5 to 10 ml of fresh peripheral blood came the PBMCs. The specimen sequenced was blood. The chain couples TRBV12-3 or TRBV12-4 to TRBJ1-5, with D unclear. The sequence was collected from a man aged 40-49 years with Graves' ophthalmopathy. The CDR3 protein is CASSYKGNQPQHF. CDR3 sequence (DNA): TGTGCCAGCAGTTATAAAGGGAATCAGCCCCAGCATTTT.